This is a list of T cell receptor beta chains from one sample in a study of T cell responses to AZD1222 COVID-19 vaccine. The protocol was immunoSEQ multiplex PCR, while the TCRdb copy is restricted to in-frame clones and leaves out a portion. This table holds tens of thousands of clones, roughly 88% found once. Sequenced here: peripheral blood, sampled on day 0 of MenACWY control vaccination. Receptors originate from an adult in good health. The CDR3 runs from the conserved cysteine through the conserved F or W. A D gene is named only where the DNA matches it firmly. Clone size, where shown, is once, few, many, or a class for clones that have expanded.

TRBJ2-7 | NA | 13 | TRBV9 | once | TGTGCCAGCAGCGGCGGGACTCTTATTGAGCAGTACTTC | CASSGGTLIEQYF
TRBJ2-6 | NA | 15 | TRBV27 | few | TGTGCCAGCAGTCTTCTAGTCCCTGGGGCCAACGTCCTGACTTTC | CASSLLVPGANVLTF
TRBJ1-6 | NA | 14 | TRBV4-3 | NA | TGCGCCAGCAGCCAAGAAGGGGGTAATTCACCCCTCCACTTT | CASSQEGGNSPLHF
TRBJ1-4 | NA | 16 | TRBV9 | NA | TGTGCCAGCAGCCCACACGTGGGGGCAACTAATGAAAAACTGTTTTTT | CASSPHVGATNEKLFF
TRBJ1-1 | NA | 12 | TRBV24-1 | NA | TGTGCCACCAGTGATGGAGGGATTGAAGCTTTCTTT | CATSDGGIEAFF
TRBJ2-7 | NA | 13 | TRBV5-6 | NA | TGTGCCAGCAGCCGAGAGATTAGGGGCGAGCAGTACTTC | CASSREIRGEQYF
TRBJ1-2 | NA | 15 | TRBV5-8 | NA | TGTGCCAGCAGCTTTACAGGGACCGCCGACTATGGCTACACCTTC | CASSFTGTADYGYTF
TRBJ1-3 | NA | 17 | TRBV7-8 | NA | TGTGCCAGCAGCTTAGGATTAGGCGTAGCGGGTGGAAACACCATATATTTT | CASSLGLGVAGGNTIYF
TRBJ2-2 | NA | 14 | TRBV5-1 | NA | TGCGCCAGCAGCTTGGAACTAGCTGCCGGGGAGCTGTTTTTT | CASSLELAAGELFF
TRBJ1-5 | TRBD1 | 16 | TRBV4-3 | NA | TGCGCCAGCAGCCAGGTAGTTCAGGGGGGTAGTCAGCCCCAGCATTTT | CASSQVVQGGSQPQHF
TRBJ1-6 | NA | 16 | TRBV28 | NA | TGTGCCAGCAGTTCCGGACAGCGCTACTTTGGATCACCCCTCCACTTT | CASSSGQRYFGSPLHF